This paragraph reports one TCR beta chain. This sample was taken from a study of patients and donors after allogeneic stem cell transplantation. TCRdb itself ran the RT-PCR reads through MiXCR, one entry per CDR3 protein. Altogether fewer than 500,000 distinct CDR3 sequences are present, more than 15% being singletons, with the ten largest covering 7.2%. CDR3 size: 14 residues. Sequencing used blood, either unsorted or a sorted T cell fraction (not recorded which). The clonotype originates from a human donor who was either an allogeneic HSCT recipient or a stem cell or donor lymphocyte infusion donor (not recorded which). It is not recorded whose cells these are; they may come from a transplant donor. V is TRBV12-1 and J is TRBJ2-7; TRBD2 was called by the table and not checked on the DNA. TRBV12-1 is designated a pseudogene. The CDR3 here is CASSWDFISGEQYF. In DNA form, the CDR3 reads TGTGCCAGCAGCTGGGACTTCATCTCCGGCGAGCAGTACTTC.